The 21 T cell receptor beta chains in this list originate from one sample, sequenced in a study of T cell responses to AZD1222 COVID-19 vaccine. Repertoires were generated with immunoSEQ multiplex PCR, while TCRdb's copy carries only in-frame clones and drops some. The sample carries 95,000 or so clones, nearly 90% recorded once. Sequencing used peripheral blood, obtained on day 0 of AZD1222 vaccination. Receptors were obtained from an adult in good health.

This chain uses TRBV5-1 with TRBJ2-3, with D unclear. CDR3 length: 14 amino acids. Trimming cost V 4 bases and J 3 bases, with 12 bases left between them. In germline, CDR1 is SGHRS, CDR2 YFSETQ. As DNA, the CDR3 is TGCGCCAGCAGCCTTTCCGTGGGTACAGATACGCAGTATTTT. This codes for CASSLSVGTDTQYF.

This clone showed up just once. The chain combines TRBV29-1 with TRBJ2-7; 9 bases are a match to TRBD2. Trimming took 4 bases from V and 7 from J; bases not matched to a gene: 5. CDR3 length: 12 amino acids. Per the germline V gene, CDR1 is SQVTM and CDR2 is ANQGSEA. The CDR3 sequence is CSVVRGGGEQYF. The CDR3 DNA sequence: TGCAGCGTTGTGCGGGGGGGCGGTGAGCAGTACTTC.

The rearrangement uses TRBV11-2 and TRBJ2-1, with D tentatively TRBD2 (5 bases). The V end was cut by 5 bases, the J end by 8 bases, with 7 bases between. This CDR3 spans 11 amino acids. Germline V lookup: CDR1 SGHAT, CDR2 FQNNGV. The CDR3 nucleotides read TGTGCCAGCAGCCGGAGGTATGAGCAGTTCTTC. Protein: CASSRRYEQFF.

The chain carries TRBV19 and TRBJ1-1; TRBD1 is a possible D gene (5 bases). The germline CDR1 and CDR2 sequences are LNHDA and SQIVND (reference sequence). V was trimmed by 2 bases and J by 4 bases, leaving 14 bases between them. The CDR3 runs to 15 residues. This chain's CDR3 is CASSIQGWATTEAFF. CDR3 in DNA: TGTGCCAGTAGTATACAGGGCTGGGCGACCACTGAAGCTTTCTTT.

The gene calls are TRBV5-1 and TRBJ2-5; D may be TRBD2 (6 bases). The CDR3 consists of 15 residues. V was clipped by 0 bases and J by 0 bases, with 9 bases between them. CDR1 and CDR2 from the germline V gene are SGHRS and YFSETQ. The CDR3 protein is CASSLGGAYQETQYF. CDR3 coding DNA: TGCGCCAGCAGCTTGGGCGGGGCGTACCAAGAGACCCAGTACTTC.

The chain is built from TRBV18 and TRBJ2-7; D possibly corresponds to TRBD1 (6 bases). The V end lost 6 bases, the J end lost 4 bases, and 10 bases lay between the germline ends. The V gene's germline CDR1 is KGHSH and CDR2 LQKENI. This CDR3 has 12 residues. CDR3 protein: CASSDSPYEQYF. CDR3 nucleotide sequence: TGTGCCAGCTCGGACAGTCCTTACGAGCAGTACTTC.

The V call is TRBV5-1, the J call TRBJ1-2; D may be TRBD1 (5 bases). Germline V gene sequence: CDR1 SGHRS, CDR2 YFSETQ. The CDR3 loop spans 13 amino acids. V was clipped by 4 bases and J by 1 base, with 8 bases between them. CDR3: CASSRDGNYGYTF. CDR3 sequence (DNA): TGCGCCAGCAGCCGGGACGGTAACTATGGCTACACCTTC.

This clone turned up a few times. Lacking the conserved final phenylalanine or tryptophan, this CDR3 likely reflects a read error. The DNA is omitted, as the CDR3 cannot be located on it reliably, and the CDR3 follows TCRdb's listing. V usage is TRBV20-1 and J usage is TRBJ1-1; the DNA was not compared with TRBD1, the D call given in the table. Germline V gene lookup returns CDR1 DFQATT and CDR2 SNEGSKA (reference sequence). The CDR3 numbers 8 amino acids, ends counted. CDR3 protein: CSAPYSPL.

CDR3 in amino acids: CASSIIQEAYGYTF. CDR3 nucleotides: TGTGCCAGCAGCATAATCCAGGAGGCCTATGGCTACACCTTC. The V call is TRBV7-9, the J call TRBJ1-2; D remains ambiguous. V was shortened by 5 bases and J by 4 bases, with 14 bases between the two germline ends. The CDR3 loop spans 14 amino acids. Per the germline V gene, CDR1 is SEHNR and CDR2 is FQNEAQ (reference sequence).

This clone was found once. The chain is built from TRBV7-2 and TRBJ2-2; maybe TRBD1 (7 bases). The CDR3 runs to 16 residues. With 1 base removed from V and 0 bases from J, the gap between germline ends came to 9 bases. Germline loops: CDR1 SGHTA, CDR2 FQGNSA. The CDR3 reads CASSLGRGPNTGELFF. CDR3 nucleotide sequence: TGTGCCAGCAGCTTAGGGAGGGGGCCGAACACCGGGGAGCTGTTTTTT.

This chain links TRBV29-1 with TRBJ2-5; TRBD1 or TRBD2 may be the D gene (5 bases each). Germline CDR1 reads SQVTM; CDR2 reads ANQGSEA. The CDR3 is 12 residues long. The V end was cut by 8 bases, the J end by 6 bases, with 16 bases between. This CDR3 reads CSLGDSSKTQYF. The DNA of the CDR3 is TGCAGCCTGGGGGATAGTTCAAAGACCCAGTACTTC.

The rearrangement links TRBV27 to TRBJ1-3; 7 nucleotides line up with TRBD1. J gave up 0 bases and V 6 bases, and 2 bases lay outside the gene matches. The CDR3 length is 14 residues. CDR1 is MNHEY, CDR2 SMNVEV, per germline (reference sequence). The CDR3 loop is CASRTGHSGNTIYF. CDR3 nucleotides: TGTGCCAGCAGGACAGGGCACTCTGGAAACACCATATATTTT.

The J gene is TRBJ1-1, the V gene TRBV5-4; TRBD1 is a possible D gene (6 bases). CDR1 is SGHNT, CDR2 YYREEE, per germline (reference sequence). This CDR3 is built from 13 residues. The V and J ends lost 7 bases and 5 bases respectively, with 15 bases between them. The CDR3 here is CASAWGGFTEAFF. CDR3 in DNA: TGTGCCAGCGCCTGGGGGGGCTTTACTGAAGCTTTCTTT.

The chain has TRBV30 and TRBJ2-5, with TRBD1 matching 9 bases. Unmatched junction bases numbered 10, after V lost 1 base and J lost 7 bases. Germline loops: CDR1 GTSNPN, CDR2 SVGIG (reference sequence). This CDR3 has 15 residues. The CDR3 reads CAWSAGTGFVGTQYF. The DNA for the CDR3 is TGTGCCTGGAGTGCCGGGACAGGGTTTGTCGGGACCCAGTACTTC.

The rearrangement links TRBV19 to TRBJ2-3, with 7 bases that match TRBD1. The CDR3 length is 14 residues. The V gene end was trimmed by 5 bases and the J gene end by 5 bases; junction bases not matched to a gene: 7. Germline CDR1 and CDR2: LNHDA and SQIVND (reference sequence). DNA for the CDR3: TGTGCCAGTAGTTCGTCGACAGGGAGAGATACGCAGTATTTT. This encodes CASSSSTGRDTQYF.

This sequence joins TRBV5-5 and TRBJ1-5; TRBD1 matches at 8 bases. The CDR3 runs to 19 residues. The germline CDR1 and CDR2 sequences are SGHKS and YYEKEE (reference sequence). V lost 0 bases to trimming and J lost 0 bases; unmatched junction nucleotides: 11. The CDR3 region is CASSLEAGGRFYSNQPQHF. CDR3 bases: TGTGCCAGCAGCTTGGAGGCAGGGGGCAGATTTTATAGCAATCAGCCCCAGCATTTT.

Note on this clone: Within the sample, other DNA sequences also encode this same CDR3. This chain joins TRBV5-1 and TRBJ2-7, with TRBD2 as a possible D gene (5 bases). This CDR3 is 13 amino acids long. CDR1 and CDR2 (germline): SGHRS, YFSETQ. Trimming took off 0 bases at V and 3 bases at J, with 7 bases between the two ends. Here the CDR3 DNA reads TGCGCCAGCAGCTTGGAAGGGAGCTACGAGCAGTACTTC. Amino acids: CASSLEGSYEQYF. The full variable domain, its missing parts supplied by reference TRBV5-1 and TRBJ2-7, is KAGVTQTPRYLIKTRGQQVTLSCSPISGHRSVSWYQQTPGQGLQFLFEYFSETQRNKGNFPGRFSGRQFSNSRSEMNVSTLELGDSALYLCASSLEGSYEQYFGPGTRLTVT.

The rearrangement uses TRBV6-5 and TRBJ1-5; 7 positions agree with TRBD1. The CDR3 loop spans 13 amino acids. Germline V gene lookup returns CDR1 MNHEY and CDR2 SVGAGI. V gave up 6 bases and J gave up 5 bases; unmatched junction bases: 4. In DNA form, the CDR3 reads TGTGCCAGCAGACCCACAGGGGATCAGCCCCAGCATTTT. Translation gives CASRPTGDQPQHF.

The chain has TRBV30 and TRBJ1-2; a weak D match, TRBD1 (6 bases). The CDR3 extends over 14 amino acids. V was clipped by 4 bases and J by 0 bases, with 12 bases between them. CDR1 and CDR2 from the germline V gene are GTSNPN and SVGIG (reference sequence). The CDR3 protein is CAWKGGPANYGYTF. The CDR3, as DNA: TGTGCCTGGAAGGGGGGACCTGCTAACTATGGCTACACCTTC.

This clone appeared a few times. This sequence joins TRBV11-2 and TRBJ1-1; tentative D call: TRBD1 (5 bases). Trimming left V 2 bases short and J 0 bases short, with 10 bases between. The CDR3 totals 15 residues. Germline assignment: CDR1 SGHAT and CDR2 FQNNGV. The CDR3 bases are TGTGCCAGCAGCTTATGGGGCAGTATGAACACTGAAGCTTTCTTT. This codes for CASSLWGSMNTEAFF. Filled out from reference TRBV11-2 and TRBJ1-1, the complete variable domain reads EAGVAQSPRYKIIEKRQSVAFWCNPISGHATLYWYQQILGQGPKLLIQFQNNGVVDDSQLPKDRFSAERLKGVDSTLKIQPAKLEDSAVYLCASSLWGSMNTEAFFGQGTRLTVV.

The V gene is TRBV12-5, the J gene TRBJ2-2; D is undetermined. The length of the CDR3 is 15 residues. The germline gives CDR1 LGHNT, CDR2 FRNRAP. The germline V and J ends were trimmed by 5 bases and 6 bases, with 16 bases remaining between them. The CDR3 DNA reads TGTGCTAGTGGTCCCCCGGGTCTGGGTGCCGGGGAGCTGTTTTTT. Translating it yields CASGPPGLGAGELFF. Full variable domain (remainder filled in from reference TRBV12-5 and TRBJ2-2): DARVTQTPRHKVTEMGQEVTMRCQPILGHNTVFWYRQTMMQGLELLAYFRNRAPLDDSGMPKDRFSAEMPDATLATLKIQPSEPRDSAVYFCASGPPGLGAGELFFGEGSRLTVL.